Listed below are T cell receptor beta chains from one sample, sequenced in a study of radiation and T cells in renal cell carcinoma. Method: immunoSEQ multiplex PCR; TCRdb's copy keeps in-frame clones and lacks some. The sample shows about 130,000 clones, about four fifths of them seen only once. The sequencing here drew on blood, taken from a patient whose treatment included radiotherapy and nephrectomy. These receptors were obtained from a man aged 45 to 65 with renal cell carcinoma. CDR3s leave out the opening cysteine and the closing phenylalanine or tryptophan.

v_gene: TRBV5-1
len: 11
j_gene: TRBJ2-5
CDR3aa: ASSREYQETQY

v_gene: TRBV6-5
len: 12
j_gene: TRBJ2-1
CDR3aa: ASSKGLAGNEQF

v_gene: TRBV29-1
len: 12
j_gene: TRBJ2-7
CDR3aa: SVAPLAGGGEQY

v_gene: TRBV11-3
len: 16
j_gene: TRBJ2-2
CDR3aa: ASSSVAGGASGTGELF

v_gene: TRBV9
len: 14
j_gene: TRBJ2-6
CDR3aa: ASSAPGVSGANVLT

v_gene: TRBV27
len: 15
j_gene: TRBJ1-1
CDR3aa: ASSLSTGGMVNTEAF

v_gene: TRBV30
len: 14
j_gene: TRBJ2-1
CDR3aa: AWSPPWGGSYNEQF

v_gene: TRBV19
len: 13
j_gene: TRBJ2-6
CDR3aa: ASSPSGRGANVLT

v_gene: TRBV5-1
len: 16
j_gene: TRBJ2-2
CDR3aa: ASSSTSGRASVPGELF

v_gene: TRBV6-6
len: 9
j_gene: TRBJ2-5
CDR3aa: ASTRSETQY

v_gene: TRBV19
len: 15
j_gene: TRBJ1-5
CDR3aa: ASSWGEWSSSNQPQH

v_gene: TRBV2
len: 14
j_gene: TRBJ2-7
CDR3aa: ASNPDWGTSSYEQY

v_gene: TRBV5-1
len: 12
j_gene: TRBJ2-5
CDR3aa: ASTLGRLGETQY

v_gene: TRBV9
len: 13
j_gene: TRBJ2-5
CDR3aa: ASSEGAEQQETQY

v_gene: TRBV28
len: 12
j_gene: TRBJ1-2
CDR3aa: ASRSMTDKLGYT

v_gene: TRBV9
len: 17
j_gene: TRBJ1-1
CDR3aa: ASSVGPTRQASSGTEAF

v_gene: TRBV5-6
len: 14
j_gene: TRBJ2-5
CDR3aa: ASSLSRLEGLETQY

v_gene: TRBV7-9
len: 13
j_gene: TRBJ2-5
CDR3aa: ASSPELGPQETQY

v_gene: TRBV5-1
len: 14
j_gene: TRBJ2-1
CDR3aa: ASRATQGSYYNEQF

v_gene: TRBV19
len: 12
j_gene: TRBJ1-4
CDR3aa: ASSIGTGPEKLF

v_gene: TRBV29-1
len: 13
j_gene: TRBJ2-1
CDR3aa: SVTDGVSSYNEQF

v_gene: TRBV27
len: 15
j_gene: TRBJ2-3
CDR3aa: ASSHFPRLTSTDTQY

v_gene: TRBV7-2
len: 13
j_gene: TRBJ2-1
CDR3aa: ASSLGQGPYNEQF

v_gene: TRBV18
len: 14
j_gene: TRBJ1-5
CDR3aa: ASSPVFGNSNQPQH

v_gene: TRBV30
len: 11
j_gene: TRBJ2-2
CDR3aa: AWGTSHTGELF

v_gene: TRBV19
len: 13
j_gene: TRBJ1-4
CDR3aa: ASSIETLGGEKLF

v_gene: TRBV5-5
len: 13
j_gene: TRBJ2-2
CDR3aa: ASSPDAPNTGELF

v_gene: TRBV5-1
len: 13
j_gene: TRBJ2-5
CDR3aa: ASSWRDTPGETQY

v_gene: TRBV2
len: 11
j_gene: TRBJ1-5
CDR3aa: ASSENSNQPQH

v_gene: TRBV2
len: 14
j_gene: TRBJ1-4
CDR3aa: ASSMGHGTTNEKLF

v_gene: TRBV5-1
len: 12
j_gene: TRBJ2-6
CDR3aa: ASSLSVGANVLT

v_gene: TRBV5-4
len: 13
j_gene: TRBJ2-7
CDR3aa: ASSLGRQAHYEQY

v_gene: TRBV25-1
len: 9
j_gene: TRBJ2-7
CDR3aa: ASRLNYEQY

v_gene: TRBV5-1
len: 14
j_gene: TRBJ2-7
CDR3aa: ASSPGLAASLLEQY

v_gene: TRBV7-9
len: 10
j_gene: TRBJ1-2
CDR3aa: ASSGTRGGYT

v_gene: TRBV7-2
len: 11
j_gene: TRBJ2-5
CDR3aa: AGSLTGAETQY

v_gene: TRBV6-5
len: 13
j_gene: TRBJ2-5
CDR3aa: ASSAQGGGQETQY